The rows below give T cell receptor beta chains drawn from one sample of a study of T cells in pancreatic ductal adenocarcinoma. Assay used: immunoSEQ multiplex PCR; TCRdb lists only in-frame clones, some missing. The sample records roughly 100,000 clones, about 96% being singletons. Sequenced input: PBMCs. These TCRs come from a human donor with pancreatic ductal adenocarcinoma. CDR3s include the opening cysteine and the closing phenylalanine or tryptophan. A clone size is listed for some rows: how often the clone was seen (once, few, many), or a class if it is expanded.

abundance: NA; v_gene: TRBV9; CDR3aa: CASSAFGTSGTWEGTDTQYF
abundance: NA; v_gene: TRBV2; CDR3aa: CATSRGWSNEQFF
abundance: NA; v_gene: TRBV11-2; CDR3aa: CASSFRLAGVRLTDTQYF
abundance: NA; v_gene: TRBV5-1; CDR3aa: CASSWGTEEETQYF
abundance: NA; v_gene: TRBV28; CDR3aa: CASSSPDRTNEKLFF
abundance: NA; v_gene: TRBV5-6; CDR3aa: CASSPSPGGELFF
abundance: NA; v_gene: TRBV20-1; CDR3aa: CSATPGLEQYF
abundance: NA; v_gene: TRBV5-4; CDR3aa: CASSLGSRQTTDTQYF
abundance: NA; v_gene: TRBV11-2; CDR3aa: CASSVREDNSYEQYF
abundance: NA; v_gene: TRBV18; CDR3aa: CASSPPLSGRGNEQFF
abundance: NA; v_gene: TRBV28; CDR3aa: CASSLLPESTDTQYF
abundance: few; v_gene: TRBV11-2; CDR3aa: CASSLATVSREQYF
abundance: NA; v_gene: TRBV2; CDR3aa: CARALRVSTDTQYF
abundance: NA; v_gene: TRBV5-4; CDR3aa: CASSPPPAGVVDTQYF
abundance: NA; v_gene: TRBV6-1; CDR3aa: CAGRDSEYEQYF
abundance: NA; v_gene: TRBV18; CDR3aa: CASSSYGETQYF
abundance: NA; v_gene: TRBV6-4; CDR3aa: CASRGLAGVSPSTDTQYF
abundance: NA; v_gene: TRBV27; CDR3aa: CASSLTGGVEVF
abundance: NA; v_gene: TRBV28; CDR3aa: CASRAPQGQETQYF
abundance: NA; v_gene: TRBV5-6; CDR3aa: CASSSLGLAGNLGSYEQYF
abundance: NA; v_gene: TRBV28; CDR3aa: CASSLRAGGVNYGYTF
abundance: NA; v_gene: TRBV7-3; CDR3aa: CASSAGVGNTIYF
abundance: NA; v_gene: TRBV15; CDR3aa: CATSTGTSGRGKTQYF
abundance: NA; v_gene: TRBV25-1; CDR3aa: CASRPQGASEQYF
abundance: NA; v_gene: TRBV30; CDR3aa: CAWSGTSVEEQFF
abundance: NA; v_gene: TRBV19; CDR3aa: CASSIQGRRNTGELFF
abundance: NA; v_gene: TRBV29-1; CDR3aa: CSVVFQGTDTQYF
abundance: NA; v_gene: TRBV12-2; CDR3aa: CARRDSGSRRGEQFF
abundance: NA; v_gene: TRBV2; CDR3aa: CASSGTGSDVEGYTF
abundance: NA; v_gene: TRBV21-1; CDR3aa: CASMTSGRPFFVVCTDTQYF
abundance: NA; v_gene: TRBV29-1; CDR3aa: CSVCVETQYF
abundance: NA; v_gene: TRBV10-2; CDR3aa: CASGSGIETQYF
abundance: NA; v_gene: TRBV9; CDR3aa: CASGEGGLQETQYF
abundance: NA; v_gene: TRBV2; CDR3aa: CASRRILGARETQYF
abundance: NA; v_gene: TRBV9; CDR3aa: CASSVNSETTGELFF
abundance: NA; v_gene: TRBV7-8; CDR3aa: CASSRDRTPYGYTF
abundance: NA; v_gene: TRBV12-5; CDR3aa: CASSAGGWGQETQYF
abundance: NA; v_gene: TRBV29-1; CDR3aa: CSVEEVQGSEKLFF
abundance: NA; v_gene: TRBV18; CDR3aa: CASSPNLAGSNTGELFF
abundance: once; v_gene: TRBV30; CDR3aa: CAWMGGVGIVGTQYF
abundance: NA; v_gene: TRBV5-1; CDR3aa: CASSLTGNQETQYF
abundance: NA; v_gene: TRBV13; CDR3aa: CASSFTAGATYEQYF
abundance: once; v_gene: TRBV28; CDR3aa: CASSFPGTSSGQQYF
abundance: NA; v_gene: TRBV30; CDR3aa: CAWSQVGGGEKLFF
abundance: NA; v_gene: TRBV5-4; CDR3aa: CASSLTGARYTEAFF
abundance: NA; v_gene: TRBV15; CDR3aa: CATSRDQGDTQYF
abundance: few; v_gene: TRBV6-5; CDR3aa: CASSYSRGYYEQYF
abundance: NA; v_gene: TRBV2; CDR3aa: CASRGGLRQYF
abundance: NA; v_gene: TRBV19; CDR3aa: CASIAEFGDTEAFF
abundance: NA; v_gene: TRBV30; CDR3aa: CAWSAGLTSRGANVLTF
abundance: NA; v_gene: TRBV20-1; CDR3aa: CSARRETQYF
abundance: NA; v_gene: TRBV6-6; CDR3aa: CASSSGMNYEQYF